This T cell receptor beta chain is from a study of molecular identifiers for immune sequencing clone quantification. In TCRdb, the PCR reads were re-called with MiXCR into one record per CDR3 protein. This sample has some 650,000 distinct CDR3 sequences; about 20% occur once, and the top ten carry 0.85%. This CDR3 is built from 13 residues. The trim removed 6 bases at V and 2 bases at J, leaving 2 bases unmatched. In germline, CDR1 is SNHLY, CDR2 FYNNEI. The chain uses TRBV2 and TRBJ2-3; 7 bases map to TRBD1. Sequencing was performed on naive CD8+ T cells from blood, with Jurkat cell RNA spiked in. The subset was: FACS-sorted CD8+CD4-CCR7+CD45RA+ naive T cells. This receptor was obtained from a human donor in good health. Some libraries in this study had Jurkat cell RNA spiked in. The CDR3 reads CASSGQATDTQYF. The CDR3, as DNA: TGTGCCAGCAGCGGACAGGCCACAGATACGCAGTATTTT.